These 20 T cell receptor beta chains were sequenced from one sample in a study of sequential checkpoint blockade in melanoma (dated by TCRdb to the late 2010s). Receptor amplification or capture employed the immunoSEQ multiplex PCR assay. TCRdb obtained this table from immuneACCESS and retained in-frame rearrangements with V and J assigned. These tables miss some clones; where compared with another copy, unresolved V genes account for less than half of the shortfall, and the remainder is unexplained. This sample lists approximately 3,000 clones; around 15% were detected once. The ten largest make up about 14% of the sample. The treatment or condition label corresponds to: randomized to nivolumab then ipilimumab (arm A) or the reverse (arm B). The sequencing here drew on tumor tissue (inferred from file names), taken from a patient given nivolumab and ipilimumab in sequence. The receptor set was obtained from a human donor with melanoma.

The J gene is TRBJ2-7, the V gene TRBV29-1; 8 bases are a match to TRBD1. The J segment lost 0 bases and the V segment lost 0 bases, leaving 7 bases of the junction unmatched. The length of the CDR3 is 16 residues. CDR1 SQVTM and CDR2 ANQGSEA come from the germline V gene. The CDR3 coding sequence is TGCAGCGTTGAAGATATCAGGGACAGGAGCTCCTACGAGCAGTACTTC. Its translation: CSVEDIRDRSSYEQYF.

CDR3 protein: CASTQQGFNSPLHF. CDR3 sequence (DNA): TGTGCCAGCACACAGCAAGGGTTCAATTCACCCCTCCACTTT. V and J are TRBV6-8 and TRBJ1-6; no definite D call. The CDR3 has 14 amino acids. With 7 bases removed from V and 7 bases from J, the gap between germline ends came to 14 bases. Germline-derived CDR1 and CDR2 are MNHGY and SAAAGT.

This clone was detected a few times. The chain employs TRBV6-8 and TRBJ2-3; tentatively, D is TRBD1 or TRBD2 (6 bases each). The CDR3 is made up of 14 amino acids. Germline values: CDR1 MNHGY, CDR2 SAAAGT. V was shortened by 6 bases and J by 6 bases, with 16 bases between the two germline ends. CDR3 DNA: TGTGCCAGCAGGGCGGACTTAGGGGGGGATACGCAGTATTTT. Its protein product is CASRADLGGDTQYF.

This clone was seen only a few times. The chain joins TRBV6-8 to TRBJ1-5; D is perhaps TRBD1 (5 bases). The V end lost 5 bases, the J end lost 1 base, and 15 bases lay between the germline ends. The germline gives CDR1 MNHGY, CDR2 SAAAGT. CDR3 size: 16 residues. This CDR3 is CASSPQTDTSNQPQHF. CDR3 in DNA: TGTGCCAGCAGTCCCCAAACGGACACAAGCAATCAGCCCCAGCATTTT.

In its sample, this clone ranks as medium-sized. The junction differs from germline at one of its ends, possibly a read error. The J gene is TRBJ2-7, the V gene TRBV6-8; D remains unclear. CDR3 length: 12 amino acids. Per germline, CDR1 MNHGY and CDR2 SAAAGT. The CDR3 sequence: CAISGNQYEQYF. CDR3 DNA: TGTGCCATCAGTGGGAACCAGTACGAGCAGTACTTC.

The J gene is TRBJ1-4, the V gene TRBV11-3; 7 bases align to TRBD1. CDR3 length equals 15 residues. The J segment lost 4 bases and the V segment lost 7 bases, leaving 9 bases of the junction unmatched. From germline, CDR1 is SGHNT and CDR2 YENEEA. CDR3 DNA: TGTGCCAGCACACACTCTACAGGGGTTAATGAAAAACTGTTTTTT. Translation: CASTHSTGVNEKLFF.

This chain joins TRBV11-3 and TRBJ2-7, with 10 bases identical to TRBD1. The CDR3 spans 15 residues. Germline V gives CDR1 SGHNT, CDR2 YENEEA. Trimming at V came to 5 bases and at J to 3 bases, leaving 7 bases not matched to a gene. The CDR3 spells CASSPWGTGDYEQYF. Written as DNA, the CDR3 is TGTGCCAGCAGCCCCTGGGGGACAGGGGACTACGAGCAGTACTTC.

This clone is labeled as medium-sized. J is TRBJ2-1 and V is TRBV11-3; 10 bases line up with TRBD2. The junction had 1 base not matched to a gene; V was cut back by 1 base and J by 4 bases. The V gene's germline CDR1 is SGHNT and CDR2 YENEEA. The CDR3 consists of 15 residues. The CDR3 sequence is CASSLGLAGYNEQFF. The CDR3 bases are TGTGCCAGCAGCTTAGGACTAGCGGGTTACAATGAGCAGTTCTTC. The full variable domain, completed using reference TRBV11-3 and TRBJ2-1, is EAGVVQSPRYKIIEKKQPVAFWCNPISGHNTLYWYLQNLGQGPELLIRYENEEAVDDSQLPKDRFSAERLKGVDSTLKIQPAELGDSAVYLCASSLGLAGYNEQFFGPGTRLTVL.

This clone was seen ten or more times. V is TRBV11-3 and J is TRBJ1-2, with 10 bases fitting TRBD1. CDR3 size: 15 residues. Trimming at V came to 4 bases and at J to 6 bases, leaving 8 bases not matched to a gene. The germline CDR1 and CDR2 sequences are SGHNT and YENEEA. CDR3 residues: CASSSPYDRGHGYTF. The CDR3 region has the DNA TGTGCCAGCAGCTCACCTTACGACAGGGGGCATGGCTACACCTTC. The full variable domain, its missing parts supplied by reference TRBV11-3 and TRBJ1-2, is EAGVVQSPRYKIIEKKQPVAFWCNPISGHNTLYWYLQNLGQGPELLIRYENEEAVDDSQLPKDRFSAERLKGVDSTLKIQPAELGDSAVYLCASSSPYDRGHGYTFGSGTRLTVV.

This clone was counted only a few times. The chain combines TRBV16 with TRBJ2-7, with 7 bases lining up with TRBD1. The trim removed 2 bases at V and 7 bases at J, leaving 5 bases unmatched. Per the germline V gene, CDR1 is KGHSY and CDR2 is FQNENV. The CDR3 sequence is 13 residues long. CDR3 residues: CASSQVRGQEQYF. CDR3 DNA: TGTGCCAGCAGCCAAGTTAGGGGGCAGGAGCAGTACTTC.

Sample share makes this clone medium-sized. The CDR3 loop reads CASSPRGTASGNTIYF. DNA of the CDR3: TGTGCCAGCAGCCCGCGCGGGACGGCTTCTGGAAACACCATATATTTT. This chain joins TRBV11-3 and TRBJ1-3, with TRBD1 as a possible D gene (5 bases). The CDR3 totals 16 residues. Between the trimmed V and J ends, which lost 5 bases and 1 base, there was a span of 15 bases. In germline, CDR1 is SGHNT, CDR2 YENEEA.

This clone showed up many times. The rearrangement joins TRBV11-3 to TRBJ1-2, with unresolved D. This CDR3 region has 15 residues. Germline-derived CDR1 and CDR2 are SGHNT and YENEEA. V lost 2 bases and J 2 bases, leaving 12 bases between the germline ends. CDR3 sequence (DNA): TGTGCCAGCAGCTTAATGGAGGGAGACAACTATGGCTACACCTTC. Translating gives CASSLMEGDNYGYTF.

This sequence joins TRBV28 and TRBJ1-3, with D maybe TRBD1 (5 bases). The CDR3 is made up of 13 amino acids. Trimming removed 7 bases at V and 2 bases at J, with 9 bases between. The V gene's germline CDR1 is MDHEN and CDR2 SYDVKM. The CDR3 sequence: CASKGDPGNTIYF. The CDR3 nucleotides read TGTGCCAGCAAAGGGGATCCTGGAAACACCATATATTTT. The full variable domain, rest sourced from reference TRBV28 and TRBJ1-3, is DVKVTQSSRYLVKRTGEKVFLECVQDMDHENMFWYRQDPGLGLRLIYFSYDVKMKEKGDIPEGYSVSREKKERFSLILESASTNQTSMYLCASKGDPGNTIYFGEGSWLTVV.

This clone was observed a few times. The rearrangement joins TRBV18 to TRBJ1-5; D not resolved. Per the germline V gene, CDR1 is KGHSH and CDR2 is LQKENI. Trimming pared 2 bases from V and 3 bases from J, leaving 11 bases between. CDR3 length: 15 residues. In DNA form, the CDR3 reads TGTGCCAGCTCACCAGTCGCCGGACTCAATCAGCCCCAGCATTTT. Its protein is CASSPVAGLNQPQHF.

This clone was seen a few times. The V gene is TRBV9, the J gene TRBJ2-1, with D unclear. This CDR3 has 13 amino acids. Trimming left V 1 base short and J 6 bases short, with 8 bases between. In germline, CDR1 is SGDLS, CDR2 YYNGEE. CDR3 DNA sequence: TGTGCCAGCAGCGTACAGAATGGCAATGAGCAGTTCTTC. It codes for CASSVQNGNEQFF.

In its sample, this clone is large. The DNA of the CDR3 is TGTGCCAGCAGTTCAAGGGGCAGGGTGAATATCGGGGAGCTGTTTTTT. It is translated as CASSSRGRVNIGELFF. The J gene is TRBJ2-2, the V gene TRBV28; possibly TRBD1 for D (5 bases). The length of the CDR3 is 16 residues. CDR1 and CDR2 from the germline V gene are MDHEN and SYDVKM. V lost 4 bases, J lost 7 bases, and 19 bases lay in between.

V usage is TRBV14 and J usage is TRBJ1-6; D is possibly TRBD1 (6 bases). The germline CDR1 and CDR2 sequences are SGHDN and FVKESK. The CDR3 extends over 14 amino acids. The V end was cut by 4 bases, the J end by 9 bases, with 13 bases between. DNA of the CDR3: TGTGCCAGCAGCCTGTACAGGGTTGCTTCACCCCTCCACTTT. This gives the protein CASSLYRVASPLHF.

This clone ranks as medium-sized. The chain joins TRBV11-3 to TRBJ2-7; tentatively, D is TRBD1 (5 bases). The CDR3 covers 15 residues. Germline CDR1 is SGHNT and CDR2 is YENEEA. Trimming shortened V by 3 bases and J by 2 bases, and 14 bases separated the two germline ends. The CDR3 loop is CASSLGGAYPYEQYF. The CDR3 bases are TGTGCCAGCAGCTTGGGTGGGGCTTACCCCTACGAGCAGTACTTC.

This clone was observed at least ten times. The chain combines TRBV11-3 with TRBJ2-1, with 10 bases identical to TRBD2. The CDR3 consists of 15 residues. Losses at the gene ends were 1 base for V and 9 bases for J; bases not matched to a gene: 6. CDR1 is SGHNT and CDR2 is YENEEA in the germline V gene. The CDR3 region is CASSLGSSGSREQFF. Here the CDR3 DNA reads TGTGCCAGCAGCTTAGGATCTAGCGGGAGCCGTGAGCAGTTCTTC.

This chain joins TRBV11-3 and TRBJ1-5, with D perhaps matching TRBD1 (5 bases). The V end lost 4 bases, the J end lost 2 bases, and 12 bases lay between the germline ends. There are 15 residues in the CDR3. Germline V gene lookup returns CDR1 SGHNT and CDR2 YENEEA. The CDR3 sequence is CASSWGFSGNQPQHF. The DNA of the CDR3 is TGTGCCAGCAGCTGGGGGTTCTCAGGCAATCAGCCCCAGCATTTT.